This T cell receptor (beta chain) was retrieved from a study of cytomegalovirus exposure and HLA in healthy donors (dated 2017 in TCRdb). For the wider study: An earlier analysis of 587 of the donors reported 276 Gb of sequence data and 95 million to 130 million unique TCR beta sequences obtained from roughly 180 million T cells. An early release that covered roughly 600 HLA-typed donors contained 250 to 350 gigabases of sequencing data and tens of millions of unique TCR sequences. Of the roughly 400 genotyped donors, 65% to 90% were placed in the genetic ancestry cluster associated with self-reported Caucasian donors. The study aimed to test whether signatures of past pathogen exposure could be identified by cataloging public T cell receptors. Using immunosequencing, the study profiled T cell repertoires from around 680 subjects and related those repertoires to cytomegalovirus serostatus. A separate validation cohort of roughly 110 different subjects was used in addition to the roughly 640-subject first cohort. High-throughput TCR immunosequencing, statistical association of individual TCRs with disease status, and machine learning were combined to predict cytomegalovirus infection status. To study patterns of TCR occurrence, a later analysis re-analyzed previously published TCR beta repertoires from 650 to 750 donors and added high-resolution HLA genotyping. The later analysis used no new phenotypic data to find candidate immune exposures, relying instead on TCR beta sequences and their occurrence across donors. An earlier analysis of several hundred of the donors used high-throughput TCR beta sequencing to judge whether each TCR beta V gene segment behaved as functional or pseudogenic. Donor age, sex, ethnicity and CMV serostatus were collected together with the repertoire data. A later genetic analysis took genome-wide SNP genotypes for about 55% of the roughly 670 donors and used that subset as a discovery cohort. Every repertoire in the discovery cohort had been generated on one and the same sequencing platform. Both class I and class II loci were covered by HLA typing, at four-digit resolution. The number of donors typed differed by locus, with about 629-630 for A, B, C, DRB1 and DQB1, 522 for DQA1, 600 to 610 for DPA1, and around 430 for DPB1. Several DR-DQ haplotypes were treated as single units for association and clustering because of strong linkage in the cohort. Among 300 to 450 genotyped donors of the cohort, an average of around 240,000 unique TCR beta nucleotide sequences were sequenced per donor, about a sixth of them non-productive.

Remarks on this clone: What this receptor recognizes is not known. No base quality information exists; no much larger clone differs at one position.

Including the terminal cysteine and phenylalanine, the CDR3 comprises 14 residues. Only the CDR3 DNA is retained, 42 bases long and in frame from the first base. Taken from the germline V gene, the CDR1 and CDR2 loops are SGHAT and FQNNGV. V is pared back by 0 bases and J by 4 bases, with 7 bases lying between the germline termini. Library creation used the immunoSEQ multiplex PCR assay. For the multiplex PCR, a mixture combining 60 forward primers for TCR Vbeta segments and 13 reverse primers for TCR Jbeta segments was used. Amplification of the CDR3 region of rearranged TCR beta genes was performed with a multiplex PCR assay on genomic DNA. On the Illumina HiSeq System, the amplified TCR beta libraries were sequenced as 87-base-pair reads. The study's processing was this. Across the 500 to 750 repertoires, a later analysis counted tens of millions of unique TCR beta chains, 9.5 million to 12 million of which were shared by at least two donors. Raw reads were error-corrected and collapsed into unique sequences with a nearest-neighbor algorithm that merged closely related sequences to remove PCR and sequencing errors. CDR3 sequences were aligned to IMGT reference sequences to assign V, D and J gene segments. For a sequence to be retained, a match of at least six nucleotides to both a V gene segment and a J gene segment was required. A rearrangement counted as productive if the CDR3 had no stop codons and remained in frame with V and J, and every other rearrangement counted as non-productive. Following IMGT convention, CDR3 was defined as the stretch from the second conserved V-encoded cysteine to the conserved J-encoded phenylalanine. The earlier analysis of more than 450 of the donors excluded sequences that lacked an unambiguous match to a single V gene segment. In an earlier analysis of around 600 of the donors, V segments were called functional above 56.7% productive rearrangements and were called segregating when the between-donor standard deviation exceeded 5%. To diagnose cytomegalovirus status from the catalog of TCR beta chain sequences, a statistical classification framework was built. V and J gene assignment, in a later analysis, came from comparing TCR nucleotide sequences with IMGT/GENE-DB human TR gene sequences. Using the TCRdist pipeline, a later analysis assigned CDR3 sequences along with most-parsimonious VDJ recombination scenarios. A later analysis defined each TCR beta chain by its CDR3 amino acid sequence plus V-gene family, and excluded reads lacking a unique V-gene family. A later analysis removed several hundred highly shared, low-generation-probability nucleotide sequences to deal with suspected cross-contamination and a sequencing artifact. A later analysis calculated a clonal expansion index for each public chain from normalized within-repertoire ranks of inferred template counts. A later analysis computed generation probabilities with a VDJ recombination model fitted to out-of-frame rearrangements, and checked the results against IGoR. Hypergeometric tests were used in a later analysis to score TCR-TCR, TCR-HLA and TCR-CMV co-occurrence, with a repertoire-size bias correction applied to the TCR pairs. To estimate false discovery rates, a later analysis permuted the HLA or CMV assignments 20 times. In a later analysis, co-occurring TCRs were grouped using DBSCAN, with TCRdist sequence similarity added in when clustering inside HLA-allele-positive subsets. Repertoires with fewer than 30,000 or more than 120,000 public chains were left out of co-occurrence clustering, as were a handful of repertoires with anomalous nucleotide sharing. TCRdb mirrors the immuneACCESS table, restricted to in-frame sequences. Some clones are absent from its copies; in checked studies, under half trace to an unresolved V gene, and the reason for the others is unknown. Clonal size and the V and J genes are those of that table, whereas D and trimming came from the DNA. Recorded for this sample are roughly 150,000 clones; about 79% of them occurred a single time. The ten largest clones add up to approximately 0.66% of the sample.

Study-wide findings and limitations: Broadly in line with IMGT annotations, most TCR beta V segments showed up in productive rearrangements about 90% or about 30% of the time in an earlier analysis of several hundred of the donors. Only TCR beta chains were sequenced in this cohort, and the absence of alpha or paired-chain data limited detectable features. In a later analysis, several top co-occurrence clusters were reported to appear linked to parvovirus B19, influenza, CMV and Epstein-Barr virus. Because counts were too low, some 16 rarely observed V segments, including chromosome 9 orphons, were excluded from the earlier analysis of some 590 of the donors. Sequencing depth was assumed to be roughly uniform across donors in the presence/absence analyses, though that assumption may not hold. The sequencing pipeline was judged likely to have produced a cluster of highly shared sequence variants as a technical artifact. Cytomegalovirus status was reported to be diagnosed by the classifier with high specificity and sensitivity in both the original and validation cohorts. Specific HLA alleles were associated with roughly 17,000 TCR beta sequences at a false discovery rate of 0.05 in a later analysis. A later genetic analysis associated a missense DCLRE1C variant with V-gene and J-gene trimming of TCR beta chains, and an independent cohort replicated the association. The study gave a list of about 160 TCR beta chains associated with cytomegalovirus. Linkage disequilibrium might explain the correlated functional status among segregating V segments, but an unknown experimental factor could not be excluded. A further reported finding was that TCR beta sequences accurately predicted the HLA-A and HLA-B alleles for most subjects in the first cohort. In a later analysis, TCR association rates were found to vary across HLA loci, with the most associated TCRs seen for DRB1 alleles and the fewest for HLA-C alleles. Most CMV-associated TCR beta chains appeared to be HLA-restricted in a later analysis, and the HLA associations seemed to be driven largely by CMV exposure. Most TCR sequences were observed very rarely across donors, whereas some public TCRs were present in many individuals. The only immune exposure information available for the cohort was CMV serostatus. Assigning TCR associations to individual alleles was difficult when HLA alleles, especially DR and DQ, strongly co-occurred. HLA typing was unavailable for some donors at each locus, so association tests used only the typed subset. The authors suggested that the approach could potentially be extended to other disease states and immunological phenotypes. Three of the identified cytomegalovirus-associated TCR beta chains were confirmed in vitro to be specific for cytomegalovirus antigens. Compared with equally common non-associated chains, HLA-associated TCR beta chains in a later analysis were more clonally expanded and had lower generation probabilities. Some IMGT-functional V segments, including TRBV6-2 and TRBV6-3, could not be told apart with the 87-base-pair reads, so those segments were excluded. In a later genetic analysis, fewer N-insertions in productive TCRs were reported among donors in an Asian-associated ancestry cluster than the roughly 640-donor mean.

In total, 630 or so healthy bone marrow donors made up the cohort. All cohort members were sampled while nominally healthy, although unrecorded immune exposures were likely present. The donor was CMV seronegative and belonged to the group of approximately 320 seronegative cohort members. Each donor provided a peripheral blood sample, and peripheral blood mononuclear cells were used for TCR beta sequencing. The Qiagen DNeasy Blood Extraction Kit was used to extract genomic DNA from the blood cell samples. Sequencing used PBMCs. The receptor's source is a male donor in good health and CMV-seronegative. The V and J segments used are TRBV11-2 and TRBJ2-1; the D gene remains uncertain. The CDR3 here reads CASSLDSRYNEQFF. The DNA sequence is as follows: TGTGCCAGCAGCTTAGATAGCAGATACAATGAGCAGTTCTTC.